Each of the 19 T cell receptor beta chains below was sequenced from the same sample in a study of blood T cell repertoires in COVID-19. Profiled with immunoSEQ multiplex PCR; TCRdb holds only in-frame clones, not every one. The sample lists about 89,000 clones; 78% were seen once. The specimen was peripheral blood. Source of these receptors: an older man with COVID-19, enrolled during active disease.

This chain connects TRBV18 to TRBJ2-2; D gene uncertain. The CDR3 totals 16 residues. Germline values: CDR1 KGHSH, CDR2 LQKENI. The V gene lost 6 bases and the J gene lost 4 bases, with 18 bases spanning the gap. The CDR3 DNA reads TGTGCCAGCTCGCTTTCCCCGACACCGAGCACCGGGGAGCTGTTTTTT. Its translation: CASSLSPTPSTGELFF.

This chain joins TRBV5-1 and TRBJ2-3; TRBD2 aligns across 9 bases. CDR1 and CDR2 (germline): SGHRS, YFSETQ. V dropped 1 base and J dropped 0; count of bases not matched to a gene: 9. The CDR3 totals 18 residues. The CDR3 DNA reads TGCGCCAGCAGCTTGAGCGGGGGGACCTTTTCTAGCACAGATACGCAGTATTTT. Protein product: CASSLSGGTFSSTDTQYF. The variable domain in full, with the rest retrieved from reference TRBV5-1 and TRBJ2-3, is KAGVTQTPRYLIKTRGQQVTLSCSPISGHRSVSWYQQTPGQGLQFLFEYFSETQRNKGNFPGRFSGRQFSNSRSEMNVSTLELGDSALYLCASSLSGGTFSSTDTQYFGPGTRLTVL.

In DNA form, the CDR3 reads TGCGCCAGCAGCCCAGGGGGGCAAGGCTCTGGAAACACCATATATTTT. This sequence encodes CASSPGGQGSGNTIYF. The gene calls are TRBV5-1 and TRBJ1-3; TRBD1 matches at 7 bases. CDR1 SGHRS and CDR2 YFSETQ come from the germline V gene. CDR3 length equals 16 residues. Trimming took 4 bases from V and 0 from J; bases not matched to a gene: 7.

The chain links TRBV24-1 to TRBJ2-5, with D possibly TRBD1 on 5 matching bases. The germline V gene has CDR1 KGHDR and CDR2 SFDVKD. Trimming stripped 5 bases from V and 2 bases from J, with 17 bases between. The CDR3 spans 16 residues. In DNA form, the CDR3 reads TGTGCCACCAGTGGTCGTGGGCCGCGACAGCAAGAGACCCAGTACTTC. Translation: CATSGRGPRQQETQYF.

The rearrangement joins TRBV18 to TRBJ2-7; D unclear. Germline lookup yields CDR1 KGHSH and CDR2 LQKENI. The CDR3 spans 15 residues. V was cut by 3 bases and J by 5 bases, with 17 bases left in between. Written as DNA, the CDR3 is TGTGCCAGCTCACCCACGATGGGCAGTGCTAACGAGCAGTACTTC. It translates to CASSPTMGSANEQYF.

The chain employs TRBV7-9 and TRBJ2-2; D not certain. The CDR3 sequence is 13 residues long. Germline loops: CDR1 SEHNR, CDR2 FQNEAQ (reference sequence). Between the trimmed V and J ends, which lost 2 bases and 3 bases, there was a span of 4 bases. The CDR3 region is CASSLTDTGELFF. DNA of the CDR3: TGTGCCAGCAGCTTAACTGACACCGGGGAGCTGTTTTTT.

The chain uses TRBV2 and TRBJ2-7, with D possibly matching TRBD2 (6 bases). The CDR3 runs 15 residues. V was pared by 6 bases and J by 2 bases, with 17 bases between. CDR1 and CDR2 (germline): SNHLY, FYNNEI. The CDR3: CASREGPDAAYEQYF. In DNA, the CDR3 is TGTGCCAGCAGGGAGGGTCCCGACGCAGCCTACGAGCAGTACTTC.

This clone appeared once. This chain connects TRBV28 to TRBJ2-7; 8 nucleotides line up with TRBD2. CDR1 and CDR2 from the germline V gene are MDHEN and SYDVKM. V gave up 5 bases and J gave up 7 bases; unmatched junction bases: 10. This CDR3 has 14 amino acids. CDR3: CASSQGLVRSEQYF. The CDR3 DNA is TGTGCCAGCAGTCAGGGACTAGTGCGTTCGGAGCAGTACTTC.

This sequence joins TRBV4-3 and TRBJ1-3; 7 bases agree with TRBD1. V lost 1 base and J lost 2; bases outside the gene matches: 5. The CDR3 covers 16 residues. CDR1 and CDR2 from the germline V gene are LGHNA and YSLEER. CDR3 in DNA: TGCGCCAGCAGCCAAGGTCCAGGGGGAACTGGAAACACCATATATTTT. Its protein is CASSQGPGGTGNTIYF.

This clone was observed a single time. The rearrangement links TRBV6-5 to TRBJ1-6; TRBD1 matches 12 bases. V shed 5 bases and J 9 bases; nucleotides not matched to a gene: 5. This CDR3 is built from 15 residues. Germline CDR1 is MNHEY and CDR2 is SVGAGI. The CDR3 sequence: CASSLGDRGLSPLHF. Written as DNA, the CDR3 is TGTGCCAGCAGTCTGGGGGACAGGGGGCTTTCACCCCTCCACTTT.

The rearrangement joins TRBV7-9 to TRBJ2-1, with 7 positions matching TRBD2. In germline, CDR1 is SEHNR, CDR2 FQNEAQ (reference sequence). Trimming cost V 1 base and J 0 bases; bases outside gene matches: 6. The length of the CDR3 is 17 residues. The CDR3 DNA sequence: TGTGCCAGCAGCTTAGTTCAGGGCGGGAGCTCCTACAATGAGCAGTTCTTC. This encodes CASSLVQGGSSYNEQFF. The variable domain in full, with the rest retrieved from reference TRBV7-9 and TRBJ2-1, is DTGVSQNPRHKITKRGQNVTFRCDPISEHNRLYWYRQTLGQGPEFLTYFQNEAQLEKSRLLSDRFSAERPKGSFSTLEIQRTEQGDSAMYLCASSLVQGGSSYNEQFFGPGTRLTVL.

V usage is TRBV5-1 and J usage is TRBJ1-4; TRBD1 matches 8 bases. The CDR3 loop spans 15 amino acids. Trimming at V came to 4 bases and at J to 8 bases, leaving 10 bases not matched to a gene. Germline CDR1 reads SGHRS; CDR2 reads YFSETQ. The CDR3 protein is CASSPRGQESEKLFF. The CDR3 nucleotides read TGCGCCAGCAGCCCGCGGGGACAGGAGTCCGAAAAACTGTTTTTT.

The chain couples TRBV19 to TRBJ1-5; 8 bases agree with TRBD1. Germline V gene data show CDR1 as LNHDA and CDR2 as SQIVND (reference sequence). The CDR3 loop spans 16 amino acids. V shed 6 bases, J shed 4 bases, and the junction held 11 bases outside the gene matches. The CDR3 sequence is CASRSQGAPPNQPQHF. The CDR3, as DNA: TGTGCCAGTAGGAGCCAGGGGGCGCCCCCAAATCAGCCCCAGCATTTT.

The CDR3 nucleotides read TGTGCCAGCAGGAGGTCCTACGAGCAGTACTTC. This encodes CASRRSYEQYF. The V call is TRBV6-6, the J call TRBJ2-7, with D uncertain. V gave up 6 bases and J gave up 1 base, with 4 bases separating them. The germline V gene has CDR1 MNHNY and CDR2 SVGAGI (reference sequence). The CDR3 extends over 11 amino acids.

The V call is TRBV7-2, the J call TRBJ1-4, with 7 bases lining up with TRBD1. The CDR3 has 14 amino acids. Germline V CDR1 and CDR2: SGHTA, FQGNSA. The V gene end was trimmed by 4 bases and the J gene end by 5 bases; junction bases not matched to a gene: 4. The CDR3: CASSSGQPNEKLFF. The DNA for the CDR3 is TGTGCCAGCAGCTCGGGACAGCCAAATGAAAAACTGTTTTTT.

The chain links TRBV25-1 to TRBJ2-2; 8 nucleotides agree with TRBD2. The length of the CDR3 is 14 residues. Germline CDR1 and CDR2: MGHDK and SYGVNS. Trimming removed 6 bases from V and 8 bases from J; junction bases left unmatched: 8. This CDR3 reads CASSPGLAPGELFF. The CDR3 DNA reads as TGTGCCAGCAGCCCCGGACTAGCCCCAGGGGAGCTGTTTTTT.

The genes are TRBV11-3 and TRBJ2-1; D remains unclear. Germline V lookup: CDR1 SGHNT, CDR2 YENEEA. The CDR3 is 14 amino acids. V was cut by 7 bases and J by 5 bases, with 15 bases left in between. The CDR3 DNA sequence: TGTGCCAGCACCAACCCTTACCGCGACAATGAGCAGTTCTTC. Translation gives CASTNPYRDNEQFF.

This rearrangement joins TRBV29-1 to TRBJ2-5, with D perhaps TRBD2 (6 bases). This CDR3 spans 12 amino acids. Per the germline V gene, CDR1 is SQVTM and CDR2 is ANQGSEA. The germline V and J ends were trimmed by 5 bases and 5 bases, with 12 bases remaining between them. The CDR3 spells CSVLTSGETQYF. CDR3 nucleotide sequence: TGCAGCGTTTTGACCAGCGGGGAGACCCAGTACTTC.

This sequence joins TRBV4-1 and TRBJ1-1, with 7 bases fitting TRBD1. CDR3 length: 15 amino acids. J gave up 5 bases and V 0 bases, and 6 bases lay outside the gene matches. Germline V CDR1 and CDR2: MGHRA, YSYEKL. CDR3 sequence reads: CASSQEEGARTEAFF. CDR3 DNA: TGCGCCAGCAGCCAAGAGGAGGGGGCACGAACTGAAGCTTTCTTT.